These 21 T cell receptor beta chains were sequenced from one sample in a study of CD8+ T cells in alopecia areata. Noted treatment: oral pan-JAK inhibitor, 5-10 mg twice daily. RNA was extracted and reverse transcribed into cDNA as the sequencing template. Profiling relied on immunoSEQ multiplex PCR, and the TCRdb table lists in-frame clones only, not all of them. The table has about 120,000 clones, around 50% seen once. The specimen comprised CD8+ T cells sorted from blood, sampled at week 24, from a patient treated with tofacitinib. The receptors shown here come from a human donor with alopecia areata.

CDR3 loop: CASSTGFTEAFF. For the CDR3, the DNA is TGCGCCAGCAGCACGGGCTTCACTGAAGCTTTCTTT. V is TRBV5-1 and J is TRBJ1-1; D is undetermined. The V gene's germline CDR1 is SGHRS and CDR2 YFSETQ. Trimming took 4 bases from V and 4 from J, leaving 8 bases between them. This CDR3 has 12 amino acids.

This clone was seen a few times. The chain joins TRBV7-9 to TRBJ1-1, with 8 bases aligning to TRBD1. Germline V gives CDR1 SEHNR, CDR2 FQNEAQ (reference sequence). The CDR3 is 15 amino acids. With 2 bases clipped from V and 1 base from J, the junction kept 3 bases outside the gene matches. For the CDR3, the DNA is TGTGCCAGCAGCTTACGCGGGACAGGGAACACTGAAGCTTTCTTT. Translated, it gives CASSLRGTGNTEAFF.

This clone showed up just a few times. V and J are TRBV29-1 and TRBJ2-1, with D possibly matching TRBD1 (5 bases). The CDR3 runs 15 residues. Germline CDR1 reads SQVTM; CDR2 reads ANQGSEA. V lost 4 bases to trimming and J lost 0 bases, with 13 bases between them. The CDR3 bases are TGCAGCGTTGGAAGGGGCCAAGGCTCCTACAATGAGCAGTTCTTC. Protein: CSVGRGQGSYNEQFF.

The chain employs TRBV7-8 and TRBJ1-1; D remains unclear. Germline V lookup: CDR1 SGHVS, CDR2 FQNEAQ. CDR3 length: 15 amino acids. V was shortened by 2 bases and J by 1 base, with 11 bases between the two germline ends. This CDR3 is CASSLWSGENTEAFF. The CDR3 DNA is TGTGCCAGCAGCTTATGGTCCGGGGAGAACACTGAAGCTTTCTTT.

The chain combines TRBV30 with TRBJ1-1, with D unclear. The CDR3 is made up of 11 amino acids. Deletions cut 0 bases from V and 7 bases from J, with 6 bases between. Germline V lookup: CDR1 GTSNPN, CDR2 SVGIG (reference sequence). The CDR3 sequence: CAWSVPGEAFF. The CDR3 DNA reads TGTGCCTGGAGTGTACCCGGTGAAGCTTTCTTT.

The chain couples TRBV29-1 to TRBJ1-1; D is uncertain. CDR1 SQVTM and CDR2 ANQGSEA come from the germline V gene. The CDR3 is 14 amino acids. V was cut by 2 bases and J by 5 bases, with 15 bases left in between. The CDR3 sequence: CSVETVSSPTEAFF. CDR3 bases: TGCAGCGTTGAAACAGTGAGCTCGCCGACTGAAGCTTTCTTT. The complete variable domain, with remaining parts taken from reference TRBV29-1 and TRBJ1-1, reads SAVISQKPSRDICQRGTSLTIQCQVDSQVTMMFWYRQQPGQSLTLIATANQGSEATYESGFVIDKFPISRPNLTFSTLTVSNMSPEDSSIYLCSVETVSSPTEAFFGQGTRLTVV.

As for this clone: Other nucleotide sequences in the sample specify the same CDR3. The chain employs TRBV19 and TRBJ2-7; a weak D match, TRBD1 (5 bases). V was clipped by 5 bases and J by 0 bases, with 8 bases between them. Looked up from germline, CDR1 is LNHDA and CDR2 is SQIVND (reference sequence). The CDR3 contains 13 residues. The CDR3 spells CASSSDSSYEQYF. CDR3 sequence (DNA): TGTGCCAGTAGTTCCGACAGCTCCTACGAGCAGTACTTC.

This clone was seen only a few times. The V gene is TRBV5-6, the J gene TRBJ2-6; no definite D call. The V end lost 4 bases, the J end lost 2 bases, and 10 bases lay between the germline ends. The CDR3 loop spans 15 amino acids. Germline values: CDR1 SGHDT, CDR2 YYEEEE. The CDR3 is CASSPSETGANVLTF. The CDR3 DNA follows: TGTGCCAGCAGCCCTTCTGAGACTGGGGCCAACGTCCTGACTTTC.

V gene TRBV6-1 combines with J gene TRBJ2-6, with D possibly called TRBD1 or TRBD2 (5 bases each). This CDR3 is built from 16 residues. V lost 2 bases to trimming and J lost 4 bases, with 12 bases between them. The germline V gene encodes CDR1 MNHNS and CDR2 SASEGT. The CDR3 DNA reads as TGTGCCAGCAGTGAACTTGGGGGAACCGGGGCCAACGTCCTGACTTTC. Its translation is CASSELGGTGANVLTF.

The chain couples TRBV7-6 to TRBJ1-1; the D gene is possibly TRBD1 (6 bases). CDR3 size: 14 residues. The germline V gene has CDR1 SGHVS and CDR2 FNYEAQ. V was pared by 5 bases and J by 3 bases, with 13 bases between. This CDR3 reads CASSHSGVDTEAFF. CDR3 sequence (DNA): TGTGCCAGCAGCCACTCAGGGGTCGACACTGAAGCTTTCTTT.

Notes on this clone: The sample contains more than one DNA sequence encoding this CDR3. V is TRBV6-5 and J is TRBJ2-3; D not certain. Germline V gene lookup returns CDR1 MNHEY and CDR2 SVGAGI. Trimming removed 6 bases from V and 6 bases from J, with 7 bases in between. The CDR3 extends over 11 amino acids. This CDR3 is CASSLGDTQYF. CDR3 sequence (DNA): TGTGCCAGCAGCCTCGGGGATACGCAGTATTTT.

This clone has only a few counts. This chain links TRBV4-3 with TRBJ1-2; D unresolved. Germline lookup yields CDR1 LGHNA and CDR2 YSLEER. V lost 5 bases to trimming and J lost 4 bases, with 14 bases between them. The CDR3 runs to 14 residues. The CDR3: CASSSPGTPYGYTF. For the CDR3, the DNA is TGCGCCAGCAGCTCCCCGGGAACGCCCTATGGCTACACCTTC.

The CDR3 spells CAWSTEEDTEAFF. CDR3 bases: TGTGCCTGGAGTACGGAGGAGGACACTGAAGCTTTCTTT. This rearrangement joins TRBV30 to TRBJ1-1; D unresolved. Germline CDR1 is GTSNPN and CDR2 is SVGIG (reference sequence). The V end lost 2 bases, the J end lost 3 bases, and 10 bases lay between the germline ends. This CDR3 region has 13 residues. Full variable domain (outside the CDR3, taken from reference TRBV30 and TRBJ1-1): SQTIHQWPATLVQPVGSPLSLECTVEGTSNPNLYWYRQAAGRGLQLLFYSVGIGQISSEVPQNLSASRPQDRQFILSSKKLLLSDSGFYLCAWSTEEDTEAFFGQGTRLTVV.

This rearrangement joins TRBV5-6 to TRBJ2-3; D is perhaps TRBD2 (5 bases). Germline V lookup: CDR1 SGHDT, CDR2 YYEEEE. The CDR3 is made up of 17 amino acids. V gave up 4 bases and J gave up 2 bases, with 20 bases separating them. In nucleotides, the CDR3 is TGTGCCAGCAGCGTGACGGGGATGGAGGACTCCACAGATACGCAGTATTTT. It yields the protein CASSVTGMEDSTDTQYF.

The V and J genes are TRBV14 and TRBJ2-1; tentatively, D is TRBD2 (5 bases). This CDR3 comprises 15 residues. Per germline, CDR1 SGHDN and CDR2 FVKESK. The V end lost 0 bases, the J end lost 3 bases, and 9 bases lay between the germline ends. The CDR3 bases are TGTGCCAGCAGCCAAGATGGGAGCCGCTACAATGAGCAGTTCTTC. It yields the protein CASSQDGSRYNEQFF.

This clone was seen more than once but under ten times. The CDR3 spells CASRDGSYEQYF. CDR3 DNA sequence: TGTGCCAGCAGGGACGGCTCCTACGAGCAGTACTTC. This chain joins TRBV27 and TRBJ2-7, with D uncertain. CDR3 length equals 12 residues. Germline CDR1 reads MNHEY; CDR2 reads SMNVEV (reference sequence). Trimming shortened V by 6 bases and J by 0 bases, and 6 bases separated the two germline ends.

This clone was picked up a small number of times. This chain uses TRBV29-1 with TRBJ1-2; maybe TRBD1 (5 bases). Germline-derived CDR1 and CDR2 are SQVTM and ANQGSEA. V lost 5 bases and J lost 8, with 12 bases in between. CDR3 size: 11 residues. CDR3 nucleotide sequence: TGCAGCGTTCCCTACCGGGGGGGCTACACCTTC. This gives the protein CSVPYRGGYTF.

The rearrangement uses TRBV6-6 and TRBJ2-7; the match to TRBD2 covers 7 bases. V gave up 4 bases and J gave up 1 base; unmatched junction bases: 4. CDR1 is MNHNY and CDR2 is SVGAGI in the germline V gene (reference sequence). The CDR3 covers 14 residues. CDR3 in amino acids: CASSLPGGSYEQYF. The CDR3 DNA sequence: TGTGCCAGCAGTTTACCGGGGGGTTCCTACGAGCAGTACTTC.

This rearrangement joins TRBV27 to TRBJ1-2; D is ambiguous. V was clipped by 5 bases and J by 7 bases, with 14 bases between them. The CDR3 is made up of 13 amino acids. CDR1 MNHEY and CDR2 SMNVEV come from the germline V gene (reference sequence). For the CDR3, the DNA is TGTGCCAGCAGTGTACACGTTGCGGGTGGCTACACCTTC. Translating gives CASSVHVAGGYTF.

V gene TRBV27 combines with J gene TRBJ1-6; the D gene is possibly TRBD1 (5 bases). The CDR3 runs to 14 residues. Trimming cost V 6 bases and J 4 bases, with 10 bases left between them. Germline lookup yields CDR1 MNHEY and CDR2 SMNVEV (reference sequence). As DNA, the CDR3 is TGTGCCAGCAGCCGACAGATTTATAATTCACCCCTCCACTTT. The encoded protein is CASSRQIYNSPLHF.

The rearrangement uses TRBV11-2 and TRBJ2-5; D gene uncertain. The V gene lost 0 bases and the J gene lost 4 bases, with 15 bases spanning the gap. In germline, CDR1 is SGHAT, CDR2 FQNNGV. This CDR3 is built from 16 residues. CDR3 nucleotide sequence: TGTGCCAGCAGCTTAGAAAGAACTTTGAACCGAGAGACCCAGTACTTC. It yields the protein CASSLERTLNRETQYF.